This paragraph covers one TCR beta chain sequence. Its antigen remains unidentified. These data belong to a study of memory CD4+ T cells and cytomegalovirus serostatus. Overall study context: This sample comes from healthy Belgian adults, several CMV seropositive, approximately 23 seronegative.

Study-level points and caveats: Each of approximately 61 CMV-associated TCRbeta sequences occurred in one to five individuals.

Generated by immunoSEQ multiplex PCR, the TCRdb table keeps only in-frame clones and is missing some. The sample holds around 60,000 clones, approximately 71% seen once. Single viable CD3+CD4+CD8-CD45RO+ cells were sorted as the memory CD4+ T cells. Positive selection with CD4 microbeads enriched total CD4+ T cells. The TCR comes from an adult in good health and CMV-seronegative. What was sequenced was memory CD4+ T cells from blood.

CDR3 nucleotides: TGTGCCAGCACCGCGGGGAACTATGGCTACACCTTC. Protein product: CASTAGNYGYTF. V usage is TRBV6-6 and J usage is TRBJ1-2; unclear D gene. The CDR3 sequence is 12 residues long. V lost 7 bases and J lost 2, with 8 bases in between. Germline CDR1 and CDR2: MNHNY and SVGAGI (reference sequence).